This entry concerns a single TCR beta chain. Antigen unknown. The sample originates from a study of siplizumab effects on memory and regulatory T cells. The repertoire was sequenced with immunoSEQ multiplex PCR; TCRdb's copy has only in-frame clones and lacks some. The data show roughly 100,000 clones, nearly 95% seen once. Overall study findings and caveats: Apparently key alloresponse contributors, naive T cells also seemed more diverse than memory cells.

Sequenced input: non-Treg CD4+ T cells sorted from blood. The receptor was isolated from a human donor in good health.

The CDR3 DNA reads TGTGCCTCTTCAGCGGGGCCTTCTAGCACAGATACGCAGTATTTT. Residues: CASSAGPSSTDTQYF. The chain uses TRBV19 and TRBJ2-3; the match to TRBD2 covers 7 bases. This CDR3 is 15 amino acids long. The V segment lost 11 bases and the J segment 0 bases; nucleotides outside the gene matches: 11. Germline CDR1 and CDR2: LNHDA and SQIVND (reference sequence).